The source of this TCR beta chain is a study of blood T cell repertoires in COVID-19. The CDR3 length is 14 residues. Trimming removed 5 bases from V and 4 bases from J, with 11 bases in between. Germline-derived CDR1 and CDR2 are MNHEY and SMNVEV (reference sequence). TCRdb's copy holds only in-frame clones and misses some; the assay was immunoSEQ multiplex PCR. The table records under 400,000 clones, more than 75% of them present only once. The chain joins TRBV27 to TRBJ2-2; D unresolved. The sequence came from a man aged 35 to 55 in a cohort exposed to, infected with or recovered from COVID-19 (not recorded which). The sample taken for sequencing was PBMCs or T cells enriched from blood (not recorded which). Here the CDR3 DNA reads TGTGCCAGCAGTACCCGGGTCGGCACCGGGGAGCTGTTTTTT. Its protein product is CASSTRVGTGELFF.